This TCR beta chain was documented in a study of shared clonotypes between healthy human individuals. Study conclusions and caveats: Non-shared clonotypes were found to have lower generation probabilities than the clonotypes that were shared by all four of the sorted-subset donors. Owing to a small donor count, the genetic and exposure-history diversity represented was limited.

Genomic DNA per cell subset filled all wells of several immunoSEQ plates. Assay: immunoSEQ multiplex PCR; the TCRdb copy retains only in-frame clones and omits some. Of approximately 2.3 million clones in the sample, roughly 93% were seen once. Participating donors were healthy, HIV-negative adults free of recent acute infections or vaccinations. A note on this clone: Its antigen remains unknown.

V lost 3 bases, J lost 4 bases, and 13 bases lay in between. The CDR3 length is 15 residues. Germline CDR1 and CDR2: MNHEY and SMNVEV (reference sequence). The sequencing sample was made of naive CD4+ T cells from PBMCs. As for subset: CD45RA+ positively selected. The chain recombines TRBV27 with TRBJ1-5, with a weak D call TRBD1 (6 bases). The TCR was taken from a man aged 18 to 29 in good health. Some clones in this sample may be carry-over from other donors' samples. The chain's CDR3 is CASSFNREINQPQHF. DNA of the CDR3: TGTGCCAGCAGTTTTAACAGGGAAATAAATCAGCCCCAGCATTTT.